The TCR beta chain described here comes from a study of blood T cells in healthy people across ages. The V gene's germline CDR1 is MDHEN and CDR2 SYDVKM. Trimming took off 6 bases at V and 8 bases at J, with 22 bases between the two ends. CDR3 length: 16 residues. Findings and caveats of the study: Naive CD4+ cell counts and diversity both ran higher in long-lived than in aged donors.

Notes on this clonotype: Antigen unknown.

Sample-barcoded 5' priming and a J-beta primer mix drove a second PCR of 7 to 11 cycles. Every cDNA molecule bore a tag from a template-switch adaptor containing 12 random nucleotides. TCRdb passed the 5' RACE reads through MiXCR, listing each CDR3 protein once. Here the sample spans more than 450,000 distinct CDR3 sequences, roughly a quarter being singletons. The same sample was also used in a study of T cells of mothers and their children.

This chain links TRBV28 with TRBJ1-4; TRBD1 is a possible D gene (6 bases). The clonotype originates from a boy aged 2 to 10 in good health. The sample consisted of blood. CDR3 in DNA: TGTGCCAGCAGCTCTTTACAGGGCCCTCGCATGGAAAAACTGTTTTTT. Residues: CASSSLQGPRMEKLFF. Together with reference TRBV28 and TRBJ1-4, the CDR3 gives the full variable domain: DVKVTQSSRYLVKRTGEKVFLECVQDMDHENMFWYRQDPGLGLRLIYFSYDVKMKEKGDIPEGYSVSREKKERFSLILESASTNQTSMYLCASSSLQGPRMEKLFFGSGTQLSVL.